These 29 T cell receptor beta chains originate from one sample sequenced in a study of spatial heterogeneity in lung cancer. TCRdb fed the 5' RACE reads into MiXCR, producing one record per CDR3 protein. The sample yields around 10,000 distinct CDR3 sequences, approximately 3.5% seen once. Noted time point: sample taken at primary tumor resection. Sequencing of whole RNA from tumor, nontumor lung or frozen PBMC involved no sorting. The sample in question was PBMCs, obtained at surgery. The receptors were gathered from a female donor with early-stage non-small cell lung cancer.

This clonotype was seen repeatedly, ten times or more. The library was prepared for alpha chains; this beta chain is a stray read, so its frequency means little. The CDR3 loop is CASSLGPAKAQYF. Written as DNA, the CDR3 is TGTGCCAGCAGCTTAGGCCCAGCAAAGGCCCAGTACTTC. V is TRBV7-8 and J is TRBJ2-5; D not resolved. Trimming shortened V by 1 base and J by 9 bases, and 12 bases separated the two germline ends. The length of the CDR3 is 13 residues. Germline V gene lookup returns CDR1 SGHVS and CDR2 FQNEAQ.

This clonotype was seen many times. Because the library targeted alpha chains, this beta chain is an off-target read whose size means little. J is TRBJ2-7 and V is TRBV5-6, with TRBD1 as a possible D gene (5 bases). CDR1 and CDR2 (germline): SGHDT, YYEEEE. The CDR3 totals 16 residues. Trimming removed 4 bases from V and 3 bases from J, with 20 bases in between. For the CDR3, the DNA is TGTGCCAGCAGCGGGGCTGTAGTAGCTCCCAGCTACGAGCAGTACTTC. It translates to CASSGAVVAPSYEQYF.

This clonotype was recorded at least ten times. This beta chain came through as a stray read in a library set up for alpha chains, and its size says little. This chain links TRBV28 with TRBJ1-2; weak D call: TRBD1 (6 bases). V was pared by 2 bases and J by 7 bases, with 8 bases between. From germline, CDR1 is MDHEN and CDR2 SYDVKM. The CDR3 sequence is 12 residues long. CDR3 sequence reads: CASSLRGAGYTF. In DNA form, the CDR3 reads TGTGCCAGCAGTTTAAGGGGGGCTGGCTACACCTTC.

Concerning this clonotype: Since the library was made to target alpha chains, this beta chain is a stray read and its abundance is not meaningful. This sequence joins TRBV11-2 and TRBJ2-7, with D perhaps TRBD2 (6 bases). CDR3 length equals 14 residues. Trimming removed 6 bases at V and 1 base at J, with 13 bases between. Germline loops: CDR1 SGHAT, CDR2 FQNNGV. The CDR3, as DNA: TGTGCCAGCAGTTCCGGGACTGGTTCCTACGAGCAGTACTTC. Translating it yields CASSSGTGSYEQYF.

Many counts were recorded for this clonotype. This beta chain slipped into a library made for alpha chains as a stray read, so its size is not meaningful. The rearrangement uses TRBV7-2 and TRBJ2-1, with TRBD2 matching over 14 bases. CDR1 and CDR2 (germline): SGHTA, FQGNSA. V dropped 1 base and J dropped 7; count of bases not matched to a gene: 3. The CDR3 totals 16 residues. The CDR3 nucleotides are TGTGCCAGCAGCTTAGGGACTAGCGGGGGGCGGAATGAGCAGTTCTTC. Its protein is CASSLGTSGGRNEQFF.

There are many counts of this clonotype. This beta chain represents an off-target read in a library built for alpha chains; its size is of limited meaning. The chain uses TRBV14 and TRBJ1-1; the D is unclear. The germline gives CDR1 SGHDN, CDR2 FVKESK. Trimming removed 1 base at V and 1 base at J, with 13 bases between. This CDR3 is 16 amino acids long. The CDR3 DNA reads TGTGCCAGCAGCCAAGTGCGTATATCGGGGAACACTGAAGCTTTCTTT. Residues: CASSQVRISGNTEAFF.

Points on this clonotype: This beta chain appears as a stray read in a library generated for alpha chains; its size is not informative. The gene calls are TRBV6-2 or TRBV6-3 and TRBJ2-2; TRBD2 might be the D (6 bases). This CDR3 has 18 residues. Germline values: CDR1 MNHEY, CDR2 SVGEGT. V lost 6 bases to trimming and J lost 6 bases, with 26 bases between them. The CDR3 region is CASRRGGLRLATAGELFF. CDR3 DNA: TGTGCCAGCAGGAGAGGAGGGCTTAGACTCGCTACGGCCGGGGAGCTGTTTTTT.

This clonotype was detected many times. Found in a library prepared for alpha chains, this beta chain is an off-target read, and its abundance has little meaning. CDR3 protein: CASSLGGSGNEQFF. The CDR3 coding sequence is TGTGCCAGCAGCTTAGGCGGGTCTGGCAATGAGCAGTTCTTC. This chain joins TRBV11-3 and TRBJ2-1, with a tentative D call TRBD2 (5 bases). This CDR3 spans 14 amino acids. The V gene lost 1 base and the J gene lost 6 bases, with 10 bases spanning the gap. The germline V gene has CDR1 SGHNT and CDR2 YENEEA.

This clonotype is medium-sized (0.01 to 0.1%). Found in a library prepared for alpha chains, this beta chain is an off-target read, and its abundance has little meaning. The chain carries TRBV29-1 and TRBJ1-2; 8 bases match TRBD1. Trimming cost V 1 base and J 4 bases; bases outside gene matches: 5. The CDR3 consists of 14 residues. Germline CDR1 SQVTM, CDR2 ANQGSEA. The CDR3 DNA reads TGCAGCGTTGAAGCAGGGGGCGAGAGCTATGGCTACACCTTC. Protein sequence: CSVEAGGESYGYTF.

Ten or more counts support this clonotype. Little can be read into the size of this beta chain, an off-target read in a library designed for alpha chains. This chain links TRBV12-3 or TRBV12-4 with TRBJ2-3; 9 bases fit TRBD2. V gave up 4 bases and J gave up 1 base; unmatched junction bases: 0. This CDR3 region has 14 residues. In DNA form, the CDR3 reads TGTGCCAGCAGTTGGACTAGCGGCACAGATACGCAGTATTTT. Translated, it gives CASSWTSGTDTQYF.

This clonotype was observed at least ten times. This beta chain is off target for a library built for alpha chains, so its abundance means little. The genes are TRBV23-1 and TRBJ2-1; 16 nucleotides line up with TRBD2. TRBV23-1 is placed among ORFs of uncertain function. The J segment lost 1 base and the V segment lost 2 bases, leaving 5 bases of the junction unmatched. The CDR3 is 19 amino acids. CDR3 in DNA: TGCGCCAGCAGTCAAACTCCGGGACTAGCGGGGGGGTCCTACAATGAGCAGTTCTTC. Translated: CASSQTPGLAGGSYNEQFF.

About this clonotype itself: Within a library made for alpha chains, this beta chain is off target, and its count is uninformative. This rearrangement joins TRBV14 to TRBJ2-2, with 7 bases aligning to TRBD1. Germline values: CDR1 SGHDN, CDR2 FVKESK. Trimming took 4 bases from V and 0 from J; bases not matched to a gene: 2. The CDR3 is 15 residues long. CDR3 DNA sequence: TGTGCCAGCAGCCCGGGACAGACGAACACCGGGGAGCTGTTTTTT. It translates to CASSPGQTNTGELFF.

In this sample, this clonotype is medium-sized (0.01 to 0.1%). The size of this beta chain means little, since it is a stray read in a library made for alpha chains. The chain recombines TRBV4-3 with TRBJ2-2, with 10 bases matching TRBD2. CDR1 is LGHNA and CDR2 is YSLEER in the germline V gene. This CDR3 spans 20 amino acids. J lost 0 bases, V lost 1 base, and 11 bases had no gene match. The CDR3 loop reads CASSQGTPGLAFANTGELFF. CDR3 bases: TGCGCCAGCAGCCAAGGTACCCCGGGACTAGCGTTCGCGAACACCGGGGAGCTGTTTTTT.

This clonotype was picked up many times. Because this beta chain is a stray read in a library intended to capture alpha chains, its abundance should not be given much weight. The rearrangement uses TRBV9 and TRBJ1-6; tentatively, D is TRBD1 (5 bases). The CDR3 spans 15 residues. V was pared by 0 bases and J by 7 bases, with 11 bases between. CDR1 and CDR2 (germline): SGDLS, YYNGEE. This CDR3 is CASSVGGASNSPLHF. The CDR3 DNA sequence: TGTGCCAGCAGCGTAGGTGGGGCGTCGAATTCACCCCTCCACTTT.

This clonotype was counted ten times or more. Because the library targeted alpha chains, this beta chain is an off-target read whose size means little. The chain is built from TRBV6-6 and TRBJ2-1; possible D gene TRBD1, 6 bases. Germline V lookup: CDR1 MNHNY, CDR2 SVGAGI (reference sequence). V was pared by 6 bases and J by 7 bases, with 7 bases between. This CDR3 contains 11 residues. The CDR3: CASSRGNEQFF. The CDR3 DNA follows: TGTGCCAGCAGCAGGGGTAATGAGCAGTTCTTC.

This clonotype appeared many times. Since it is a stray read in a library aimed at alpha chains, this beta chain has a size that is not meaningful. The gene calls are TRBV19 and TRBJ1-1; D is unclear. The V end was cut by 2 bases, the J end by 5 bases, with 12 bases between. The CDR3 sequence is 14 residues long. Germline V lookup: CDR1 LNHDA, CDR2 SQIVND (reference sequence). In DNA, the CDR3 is TGTGCCAGTAGTATATATACGGGGAAGACTGAAGCTTTCTTT. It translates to CASSIYTGKTEAFF.

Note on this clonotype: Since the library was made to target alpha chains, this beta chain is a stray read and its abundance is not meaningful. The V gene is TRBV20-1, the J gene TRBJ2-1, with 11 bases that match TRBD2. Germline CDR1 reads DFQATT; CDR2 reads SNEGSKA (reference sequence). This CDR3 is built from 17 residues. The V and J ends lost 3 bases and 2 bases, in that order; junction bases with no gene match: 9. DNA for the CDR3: TGCAGTGCTAGCGATACTAGCGGGAGTACCCCCTACAATGAGCAGTTCTTC. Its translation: CSASDTSGSTPYNEQFF.

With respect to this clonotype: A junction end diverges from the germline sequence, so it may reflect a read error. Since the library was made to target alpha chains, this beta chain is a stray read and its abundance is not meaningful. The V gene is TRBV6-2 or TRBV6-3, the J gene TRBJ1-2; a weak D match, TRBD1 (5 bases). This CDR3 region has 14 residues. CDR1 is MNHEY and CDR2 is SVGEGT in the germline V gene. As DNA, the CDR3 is TGTACCAGCAGTTATTTCGAGGGGCACTATGGCTACACCTTC. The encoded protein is CTSSYFEGHYGYTF.

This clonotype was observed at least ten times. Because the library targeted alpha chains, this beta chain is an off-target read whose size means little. The CDR3 is CSARDGRGDNEQFF. CDR3 coding DNA: TGCAGTGCTAGAGACGGGCGGGGAGACAATGAGCAGTTCTTC. V is TRBV20-1 and J is TRBJ2-1; weak D call: TRBD2 (6 bases). Per the germline V gene, CDR1 is DFQATT and CDR2 is SNEGSKA (reference sequence). Trimming pared 0 bases from V and 5 bases from J, leaving 11 bases between. The CDR3 loop spans 14 amino acids.

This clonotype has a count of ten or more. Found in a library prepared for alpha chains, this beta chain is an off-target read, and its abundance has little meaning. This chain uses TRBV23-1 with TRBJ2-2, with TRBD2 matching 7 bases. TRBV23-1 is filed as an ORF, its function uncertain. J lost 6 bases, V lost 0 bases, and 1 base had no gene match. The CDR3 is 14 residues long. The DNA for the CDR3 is TGCGCCAGCAGTCAATCCGCGGGGGCCGGGGAGCTGTTTTTT. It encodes CASSQSAGAGELFF.

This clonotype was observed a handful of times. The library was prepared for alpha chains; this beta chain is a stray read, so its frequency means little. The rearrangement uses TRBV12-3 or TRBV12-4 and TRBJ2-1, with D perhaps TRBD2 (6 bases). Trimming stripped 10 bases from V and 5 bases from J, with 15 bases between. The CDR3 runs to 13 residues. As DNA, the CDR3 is TGTGCCACCTCGGGACTGATTCACAATGAGCAGTTCTTC. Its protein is CATSGLIHNEQFF.

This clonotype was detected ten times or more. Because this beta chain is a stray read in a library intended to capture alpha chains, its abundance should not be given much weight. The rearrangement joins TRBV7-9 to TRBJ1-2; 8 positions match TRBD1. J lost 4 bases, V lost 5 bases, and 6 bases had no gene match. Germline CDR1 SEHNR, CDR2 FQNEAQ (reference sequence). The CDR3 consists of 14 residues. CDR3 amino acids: CASSPPDRAYGYTF. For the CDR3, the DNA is TGTGCCAGCAGCCCCCCGGACAGGGCCTATGGCTACACCTTC.

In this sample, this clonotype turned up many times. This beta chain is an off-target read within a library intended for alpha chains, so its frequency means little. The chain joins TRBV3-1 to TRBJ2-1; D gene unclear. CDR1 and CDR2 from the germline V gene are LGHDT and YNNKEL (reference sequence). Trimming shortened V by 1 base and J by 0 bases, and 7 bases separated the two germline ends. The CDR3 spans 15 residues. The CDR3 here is CASSQGLSSYNEQFF. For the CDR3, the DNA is TGTGCCAGCAGCCAAGGGCTAAGCTCCTACAATGAGCAGTTCTTC.

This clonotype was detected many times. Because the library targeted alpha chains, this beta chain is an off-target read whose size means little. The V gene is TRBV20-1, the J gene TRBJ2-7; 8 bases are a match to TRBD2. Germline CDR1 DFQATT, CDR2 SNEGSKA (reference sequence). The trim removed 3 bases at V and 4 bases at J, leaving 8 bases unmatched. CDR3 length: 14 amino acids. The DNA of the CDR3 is TGCAGTGCTAGGCGGGAGGCCCCGGGTTACGAGCAGTACTTC. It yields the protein CSARREAPGYEQYF.

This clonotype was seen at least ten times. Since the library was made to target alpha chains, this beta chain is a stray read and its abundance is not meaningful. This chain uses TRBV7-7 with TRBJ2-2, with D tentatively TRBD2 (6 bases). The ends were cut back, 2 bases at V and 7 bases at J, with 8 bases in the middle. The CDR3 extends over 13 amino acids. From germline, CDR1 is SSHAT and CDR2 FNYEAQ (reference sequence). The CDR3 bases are TGTGCCAGCAGCTTACTGGAGGGCGGGGAGCTGTTTTTT. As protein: CASSLLEGGELFF.

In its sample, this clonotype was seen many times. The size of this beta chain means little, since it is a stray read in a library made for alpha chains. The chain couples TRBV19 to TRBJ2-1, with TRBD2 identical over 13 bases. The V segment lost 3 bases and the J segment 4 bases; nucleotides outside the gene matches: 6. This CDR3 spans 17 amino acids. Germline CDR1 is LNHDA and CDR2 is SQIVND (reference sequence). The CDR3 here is CASSIGLAGVYYNEQFF. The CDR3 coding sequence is TGTGCCAGTAGTATTGGACTAGCGGGGGTTTATTACAATGAGCAGTTCTTC.

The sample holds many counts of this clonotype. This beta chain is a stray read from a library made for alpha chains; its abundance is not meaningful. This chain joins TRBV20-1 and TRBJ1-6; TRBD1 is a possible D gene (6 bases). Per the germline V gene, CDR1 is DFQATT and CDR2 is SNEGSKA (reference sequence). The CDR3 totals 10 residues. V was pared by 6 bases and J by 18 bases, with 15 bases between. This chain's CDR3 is CSATRGIPHF. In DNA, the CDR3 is TGCAGTGCAACCAGGGGAATACCCCACTTT.

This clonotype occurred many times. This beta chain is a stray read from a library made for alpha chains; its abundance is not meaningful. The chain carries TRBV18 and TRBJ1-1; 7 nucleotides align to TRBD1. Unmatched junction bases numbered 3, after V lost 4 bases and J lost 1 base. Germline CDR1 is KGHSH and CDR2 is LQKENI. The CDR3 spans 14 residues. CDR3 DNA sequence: TGTGCCAGCTCACGACAGGGTAAGAACACTGAAGCTTTCTTT. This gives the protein CASSRQGKNTEAFF.

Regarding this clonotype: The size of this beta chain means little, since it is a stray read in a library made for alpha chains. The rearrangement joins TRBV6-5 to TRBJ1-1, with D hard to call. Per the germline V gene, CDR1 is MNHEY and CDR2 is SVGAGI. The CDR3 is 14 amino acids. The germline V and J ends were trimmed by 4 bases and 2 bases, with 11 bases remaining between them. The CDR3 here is CASSSRGVNTEAFF. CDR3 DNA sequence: TGTGCCAGCAGTTCCCGCGGGGTCAACACTGAAGCTTTCTTT.